The 12 T cell receptor beta chains in this list originate from one sample, sequenced in a study of T cell repertoires in cytomegalovirus infection. What these receptors recognize is not known. Using its own MiXCR run on the reads, TCRdb lists one record per CDR3 protein. Of hundreds of thousands of distinct CDR3 sequences listed, around 31% are singletons. Sequences were derived from cultured PBMCs, sampled from culture after CMV antigen stimulation. The receptor source for this set is a human donor in good health (CMV status not recorded). Some clones in this sample may be carry-over from other donors' samples.

This chain links TRBV2 with TRBJ2-7; TRBD1 matches at 9 bases. The CDR3 totals 13 residues. Germline CDR1 reads SNHLY; CDR2 reads FYNNEI. The V segment lost 3 bases and the J segment 7 bases; nucleotides outside the gene matches: 4. Written as DNA, the CDR3 is TGTGCCAGCAGTGAGGGGACAGGGTATGAGCAGTACTTC. It translates to CASSEGTGYEQYF.

This clonotype appeared a few times. This sequence joins TRBV4-3 and TRBJ2-1; 11 positions match TRBD2. Trimming took 1 base from V and 5 from J; bases not matched to a gene: 7. The CDR3 spans 17 residues. CDR1 is LGHNA, CDR2 YSLEER, per germline. The chain's CDR3 is CASSQGLAGTGDNEQFF. In DNA form, the CDR3 reads TGCGCCAGCAGCCAAGGACTAGCGGGGACTGGGGACAATGAGCAGTTCTTC.

In this sample, this clonotype turned up a few times. The J gene is TRBJ2-3, the V gene TRBV7-6; D gene uncertain. CDR1 and CDR2 (germline): SGHVS, FNYEAQ. This CDR3 comprises 14 residues. The V end was cut by 2 bases, the J end by 3 bases, with 9 bases between. The CDR3 reads CASSLQPATDTQYF. The CDR3 DNA reads TGTGCCAGCAGCTTACAACCAGCAACAGATACGCAGTATTTT.

The V gene is TRBV7-9, the J gene TRBJ2-2; 8 bases are a match to TRBD1. The CDR3 runs to 15 residues. J was trimmed by 6 bases and V by 5 bases; bases with no gene match: 8. In germline, CDR1 is SEHNR, CDR2 FQNEAQ (reference sequence). DNA for the CDR3: TGTGCCAGCAGCGAACCCAGGGGGCGCGCCGGGGAGCTGTTTTTT. This sequence encodes CASSEPRGRAGELFF. Filled out from reference TRBV7-9 and TRBJ2-2, the complete variable domain reads DTGVSQNPRHKITKRGQNVTFRCDPISEHNRLYWYRQTLGQGPEFLTYFQNEAQLEKSRLLSDRFSAERPKGSFSTLEIQRTEQGDSAMYLCASSEPRGRAGELFFGEGSRLTVL.

The chain uses TRBV4-1 and TRBJ2-6, with D possibly TRBD2 on 6 matching bases. Germline V gene lookup returns CDR1 MGHRA and CDR2 YSYEKL. This CDR3 region has 16 residues. V was cut by 7 bases and J by 4 bases, with 17 bases left in between. CDR3 amino acids: CASTPGRGSGANVLTF. The CDR3 nucleotides read TGCGCCAGCACTCCCGGTCGGGGGTCGGGGGCCAACGTCCTGACTTTC.

V and J are TRBV4-1 and TRBJ1-3; D is ambiguous. This CDR3 has 14 residues. Germline V gene sequence: CDR1 MGHRA, CDR2 YSYEKL. V lost 1 base and J 0 bases, leaving 4 bases between the germline ends. CDR3 region: CASSQVASGNTIYF. CDR3 coding DNA: TGCGCCAGCAGCCAAGTCGCCTCTGGAAACACCATATATTTT.

The rearrangement links TRBV5-1 to TRBJ2-3; 10 bases line up with TRBD2. The CDR3 runs to 16 residues. Germline trimming cut 4 bases from V and 2 bases from J; bases unmatched to any gene: 7. CDR1 and CDR2 (germline): SGHRS, YFSETQ. CDR3 DNA: TGCGCCAGCAGCCCAGCGGGAGGGCCGCACACAGATACGCAGTATTTT. Its protein product is CASSPAGGPHTDTQYF.

A few counts support this clonotype. The rearrangement joins TRBV6-6 to TRBJ1-2, with D uncertain. Germline values: CDR1 MNHNY, CDR2 SVGAGI (reference sequence). Trimming cost V 8 bases and J 3 bases, with 13 bases left between them. The length of the CDR3 is 13 residues. The CDR3 bases are TGTGCCAGCGCGGAAGACACCTACTATGGCTACACCTTC. It yields the protein CASAEDTYYGYTF.

CDR3: CASRRIAGGLTDTQYF. The CDR3 DNA is TGTGCCAGTAGAAGAATAGCGGGGGGGCTCACAGATACGCAGTATTTT. The chain links TRBV19 to TRBJ2-3, with TRBD2 matching 11 bases. CDR1 and CDR2 (germline): LNHDA, SQIVND (reference sequence). The CDR3 sequence is 16 residues long. V was pared by 6 bases and J by 2 bases, with 7 bases of the junction left unmatched. The whole variable domain, remainder taken from reference TRBV19 and TRBJ2-3, is DGGITQSPKYLFRKEGQNVTLSCEQNLNHDAMYWYRQDPGQGLRLIYYSQIVNDFQKGDIAEGYSVSREKKESFPLTVTSAQKNPTAFYLCASRRIAGGLTDTQYFGPGTRLTVL.

The chain joins TRBV12-3 or TRBV12-4 to TRBJ2-3; the D gene is possibly TRBD2 (6 bases). The length of the CDR3 is 11 residues. Trimming removed 3 bases from V and 12 bases from J, with 10 bases in between. For the CDR3, the DNA is TGTGCCAGCAGTTTGGGACTCTCACAGTATTTT. This translates into CASSLGLSQYF.

This clonotype was seen only a few times. The chain uses TRBV20-1 and TRBJ2-7; weak D call: TRBD2 (7 bases). Per the germline V gene, CDR1 is DFQATT and CDR2 is SNEGSKA (reference sequence). V was clipped by 1 base and J by 2 bases, with 12 bases between them. CDR3 length equals 14 residues. Here the CDR3 DNA reads TGCAGTGCTAGAGGTTGGGGGGGCCCCTACGAGCAGTACTTC. It codes for CSARGWGGPYEQYF.

The genes are TRBV7-6 and TRBJ2-1, with D possibly called TRBD1 or TRBD2 (5 bases each). The CDR3 totals 15 residues. Trimming cost V 0 bases and J 8 bases, with 14 bases left between them. Germline V gene data show CDR1 as SGHVS and CDR2 as FNYEAQ. The CDR3, as DNA: TGTGCCAGCAGCTTAGCGGGGACCCTTAACTATGAGCAGTTCTTC. It codes for CASSLAGTLNYEQFF. Full variable domain (outside the CDR3, taken from reference TRBV7-6 and TRBJ2-1): GAGVSQSPRYKVTKRGQDVALRCDPISGHVSLYWYRQALGQGPEFLTYFNYEAQQDKSGLPNDRFSAERPEGSISTLTIQRTEQRDSAMYRCASSLAGTLNYEQFFGPGTRLTVL.